There are a few counts of the clone carrying this T cell receptor beta chain. Germline-derived CDR1 and CDR2 are MDHEN and SYDVKM. The CDR3 runs 15 residues. Trimming removed 5 bases from V and 2 bases from J; junction bases left unmatched: 6. This specimen belongs to a study of tumor and adjacent non-tumor tissue in lung cancer. A modified ARM-PCR protocol with three rounds of nested PCR amplified TCRbeta. In TCRdb, the multiplex PCR reads were re-called with MiXCR into one record per CDR3 protein. The data show around 210,000 distinct CDR3 sequences, 71% seen once. No cell sorting was done before RNA was extracted from the tissue.

What was sequenced was lung tumor tissue. The V call is TRBV28, the J call TRBJ1-5; 7 bases are a match to TRBD1. This TCR was sampled from a man between 60 and 70 years old with non-small cell lung cancer. CDR3 loop: CASSTQGGGNQPQHF. Here the CDR3 DNA reads TGTGCCAGCAGTACGCAGGGGGGAGGCAATCAGCCCCAGCATTTT.